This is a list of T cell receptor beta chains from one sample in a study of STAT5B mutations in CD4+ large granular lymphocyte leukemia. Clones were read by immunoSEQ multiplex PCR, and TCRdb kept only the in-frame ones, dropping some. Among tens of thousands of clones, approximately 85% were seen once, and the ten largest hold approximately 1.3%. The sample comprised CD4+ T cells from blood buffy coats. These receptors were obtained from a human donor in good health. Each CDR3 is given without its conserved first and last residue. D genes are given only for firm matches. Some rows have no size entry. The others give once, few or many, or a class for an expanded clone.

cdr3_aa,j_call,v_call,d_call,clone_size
SVELLGNTEAF,TRBJ1-1,TRBV29-1,NA,NA
ASSVLTGESNEKLF,TRBJ1-4,TRBV9,NA,NA
ASSFATDTQY,TRBJ2-3,TRBV5-1,NA,NA
ASSVVGGGQGTHNTIY,TRBJ1-3,TRBV9,TRBD1,NA
ASSLPGSNTEAF,TRBJ1-1,TRBV28,NA,NA
ATSRSGPYEQY,TRBJ2-7,TRBV15,NA,NA
ASSFEGLAGTYNEQF,TRBJ2-1,TRBV11-2,TRBD2,NA
ASSRDRVHGYT,TRBJ1-2,TRBV5-4,TRBD1,NA
ASSLAVDQPQH,TRBJ1-5,TRBV5-1,NA,NA
ASRPGGASSYNEQL,TRBJ2-1,TRBV5-1,NA,NA
ASSPGTGYSPLH,TRBJ1-6,TRBV28,TRBD1,NA
ASSVTGAQGYGYT,TRBJ1-2,TRBV19,TRBD1,NA
ASSGGVSTDTQY,TRBJ2-3,TRBV11-2,NA,NA
ASSYSTGLNGYT,TRBJ1-2,TRBV6-5,TRBD1,NA
ASSAIAGSSYNEQF,TRBJ2-1,TRBV5-1,TRBD2,few
ASSFPRSGNTIY,TRBJ1-3,TRBV19,NA,few
ASSLRLGGSNQPQH,TRBJ1-5,TRBV7-8,NA,NA
ASSEGWGNQPQH,TRBJ1-5,TRBV25-1,NA,NA
ASSPRQGSYNGQF,TRBJ2-1,TRBV7-6,TRBD1,NA
ASSPTPGTTHTGELF,TRBJ2-2,TRBV7-2,TRBD2,NA
ASSVVTGGNTEAF,TRBJ1-1,TRBV9,TRBD1,few
ASSRLGGAIEAF,TRBJ1-1,TRBV14,NA,NA
ASSQGLRVAGGPTDTQY,TRBJ2-3,TRBV4-3,TRBD2,NA
ASSSPRLTGTPERTEAF,TRBJ1-1,TRBV7-9,TRBD1,NA
ASRPGTSGSSYEQY,TRBJ2-7,TRBV28,TRBD2,few
ASSDRDPATGSYEQY,TRBJ2-7,TRBV11-3,NA,NA
ASSFESTEAF,TRBJ1-1,TRBV11-2,NA,NA
ASSPPSRGSGKNIQY,TRBJ2-4,TRBV18,NA,NA
AWTTFTGTAYGEQF,TRBJ2-1,TRBV30,NA,NA
SARRDYEQY,TRBJ2-7,TRBV20-1,NA,NA
ASSQDAGQGNTIY,TRBJ1-3,TRBV4-2,TRBD1,once
ASSQLNLQGQPQH,TRBJ1-5,TRBV4-1,NA,NA
ASSVQGTYGYT,TRBJ1-2,TRBV2,NA,NA
ASSLGGGAMNEQF,TRBJ2-1,TRBV5-1,TRBD2,NA
ASSPWLSAGTGDTGELF,TRBJ2-2,TRBV4-1,TRBD1,NA
ASSGWGLNTEAF,TRBJ1-1,TRBV2,NA,NA
ASTLPTTGIAF,TRBJ1-1,TRBV28,NA,NA
ASSFLDRVNEQF,TRBJ2-1,TRBV28,TRBD1,NA
ASSIDSLH,TRBJ1-6,TRBV7-9,NA,few
ASSLGQGQETQY,TRBJ2-5,TRBV18,TRBD1,NA
ASSFQGLNEQY,TRBJ2-7,TRBV27,NA,NA
ASSLGAGGPETQY,TRBJ2-5,TRBV7-6,TRBD2,NA
ASSPADRVVSELF,TRBJ1-4,TRBV5-6,TRBD1,NA
ASKYTAGANVLT,TRBJ2-6,TRBV5-1,NA,NA
ASRPLDESITDTQY,TRBJ2-3,TRBV5-4,NA,NA
ASSLNTAGNTIY,TRBJ1-3,TRBV5-1,NA,NA
ASSLGGLGQGGGYT,TRBJ1-2,TRBV5-5,TRBD1,NA
ASSATGEAGYT,TRBJ1-2,TRBV9,TRBD1,NA
ASRRTSGRRGSTDTQY,TRBJ2-3,TRBV25-1,TRBD2,NA
ASSETGVDQPQH,TRBJ1-5,TRBV6-1,NA,NA
ASSQAGRSNYGYT,TRBJ1-2,TRBV4-1,NA,NA
ASSPLGVAKNIQY,TRBJ2-4,TRBV14,NA,NA
ASSLDGNTIY,TRBJ1-3,TRBV5-1,NA,NA
ASSERGGEQY,TRBJ2-7,TRBV18,NA,NA
ATSREGGLGSPLH,TRBJ1-6,TRBV15,NA,NA
ASSTWQGLRDTQY,TRBJ2-3,TRBV5-8,NA,NA
ASSPGNTQY,TRBJ2-3,TRBV7-2,NA,NA
ATSKRTGPGSNYGYT,TRBJ1-2,TRBV15,TRBD1,NA
ASSFGRDEQY,TRBJ2-7,TRBV5-5,NA,few
ASSLARDSVSSTDTQY,TRBJ2-3,TRBV5-1,NA,NA